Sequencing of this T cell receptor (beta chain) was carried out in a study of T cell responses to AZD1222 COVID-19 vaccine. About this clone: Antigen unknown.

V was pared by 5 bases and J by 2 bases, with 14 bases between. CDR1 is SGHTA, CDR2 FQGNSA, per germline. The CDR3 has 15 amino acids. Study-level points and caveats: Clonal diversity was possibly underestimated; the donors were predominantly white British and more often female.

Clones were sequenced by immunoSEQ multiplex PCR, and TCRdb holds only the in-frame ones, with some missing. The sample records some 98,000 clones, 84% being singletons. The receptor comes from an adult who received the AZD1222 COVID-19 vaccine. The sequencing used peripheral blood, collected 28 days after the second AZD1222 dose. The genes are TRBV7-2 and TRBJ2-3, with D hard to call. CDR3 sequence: CASSRGSIVTDTQYF. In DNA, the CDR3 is TGTGCCAGCAGCCGCGGTAGCATCGTCACAGATACGCAGTATTTT. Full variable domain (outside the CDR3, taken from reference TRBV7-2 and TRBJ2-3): GAGVSQSPSNKVTEKGKDVELRCDPISGHTALYWYRQSLGQGLEFLIYFQGNSAPDKSGLPSDRFSAERTGGSVSTLTIQRTQQEDSAVYLCASSRGSIVTDTQYFGPGTRLTVL.